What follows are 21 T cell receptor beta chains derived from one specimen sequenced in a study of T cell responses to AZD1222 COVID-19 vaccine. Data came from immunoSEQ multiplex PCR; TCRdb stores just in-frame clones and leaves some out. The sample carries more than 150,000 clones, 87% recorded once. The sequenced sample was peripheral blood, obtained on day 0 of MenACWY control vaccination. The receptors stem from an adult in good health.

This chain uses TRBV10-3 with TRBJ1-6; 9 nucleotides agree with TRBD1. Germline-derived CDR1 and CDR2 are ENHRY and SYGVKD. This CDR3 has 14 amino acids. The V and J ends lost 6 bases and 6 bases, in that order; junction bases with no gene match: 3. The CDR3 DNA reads TGTGCCATCAGACCGGACAGGGGTAATTCACCCCTCCACTTT. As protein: CAIRPDRGNSPLHF.

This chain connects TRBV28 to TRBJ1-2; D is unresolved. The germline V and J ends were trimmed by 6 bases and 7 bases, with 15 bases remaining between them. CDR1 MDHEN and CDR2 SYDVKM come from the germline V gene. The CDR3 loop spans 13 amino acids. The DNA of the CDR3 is TGTGCCAGCAGCCCCACTCGTCGAGGTGGCTACACCTTC. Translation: CASSPTRRGGYTF.

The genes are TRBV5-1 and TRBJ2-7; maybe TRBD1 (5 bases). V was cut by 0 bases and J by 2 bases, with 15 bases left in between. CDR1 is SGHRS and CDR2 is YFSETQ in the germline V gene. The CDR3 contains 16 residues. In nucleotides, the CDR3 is TGCGCCAGCAGCTTGGTGTTTGGCAGGGTCCCCTACGAGCAGTACTTC. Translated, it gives CASSLVFGRVPYEQYF.

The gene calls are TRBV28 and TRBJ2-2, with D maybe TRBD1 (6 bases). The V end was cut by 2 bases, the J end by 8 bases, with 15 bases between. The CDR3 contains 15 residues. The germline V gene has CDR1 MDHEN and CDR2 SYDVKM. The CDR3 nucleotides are TGTGCCAGCAGTTTACTGGGACATGATACGGGGGAGCTGTTTTTT. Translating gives CASSLLGHDTGELFF.

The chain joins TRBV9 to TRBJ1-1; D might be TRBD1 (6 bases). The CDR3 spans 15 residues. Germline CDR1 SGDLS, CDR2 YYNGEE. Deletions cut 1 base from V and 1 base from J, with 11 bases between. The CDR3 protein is CASSVTGKQNTEAFF. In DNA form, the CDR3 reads TGTGCCAGCAGCGTAACAGGGAAGCAGAACACTGAAGCTTTCTTT.

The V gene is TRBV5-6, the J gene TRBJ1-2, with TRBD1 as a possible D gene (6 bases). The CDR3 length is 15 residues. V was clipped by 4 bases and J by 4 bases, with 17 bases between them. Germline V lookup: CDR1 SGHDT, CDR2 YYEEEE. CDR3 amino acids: CASSASRDTLYGYTF. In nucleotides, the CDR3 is TGTGCCAGCAGCGCAAGCCGGGACACTCTCTATGGCTACACCTTC.

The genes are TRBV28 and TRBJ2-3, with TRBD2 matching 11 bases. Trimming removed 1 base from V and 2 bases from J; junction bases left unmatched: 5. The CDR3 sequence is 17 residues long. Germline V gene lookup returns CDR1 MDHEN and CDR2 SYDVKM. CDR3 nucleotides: TGTGCCAGCAGTTTATTTCTAGCGGGAGGAGACACAGATACGCAGTATTTT. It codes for CASSLFLAGGDTDTQYF.

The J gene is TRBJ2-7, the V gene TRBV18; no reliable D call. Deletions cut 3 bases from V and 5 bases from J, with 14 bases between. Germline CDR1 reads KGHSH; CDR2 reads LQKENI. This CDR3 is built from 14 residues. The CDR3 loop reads CASSPQTSQNEQYF. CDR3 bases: TGTGCCAGCTCACCGCAGACAAGCCAGAACGAGCAGTACTTC.

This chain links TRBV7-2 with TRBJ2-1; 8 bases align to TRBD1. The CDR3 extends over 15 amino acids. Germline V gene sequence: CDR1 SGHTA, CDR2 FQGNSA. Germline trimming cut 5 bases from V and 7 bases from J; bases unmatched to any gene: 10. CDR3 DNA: TGTGCCAGCAGCCCCGGGCAGGGGGCTAAGAATGAGCAGTTCTTC. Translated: CASSPGQGAKNEQFF. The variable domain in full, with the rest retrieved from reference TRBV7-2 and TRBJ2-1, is GAGVSQSPSNKVTEKGKDVELRCDPISGHTALYWYRQSLGQGLEFLIYFQGNSAPDKSGLPSDRFSAERTGGSVSTLTIQRTQQEDSAVYLCASSPGQGAKNEQFFGPGTRLTVL.

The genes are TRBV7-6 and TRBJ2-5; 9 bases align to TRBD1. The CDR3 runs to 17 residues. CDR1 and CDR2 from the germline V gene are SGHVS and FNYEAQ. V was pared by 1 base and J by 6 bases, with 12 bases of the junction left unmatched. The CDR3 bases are TGTGCCAGCAGCTTAGGACATGGGGGGACAGGGCGGAAGACCCAGTACTTC. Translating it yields CASSLGHGGTGRKTQYF.

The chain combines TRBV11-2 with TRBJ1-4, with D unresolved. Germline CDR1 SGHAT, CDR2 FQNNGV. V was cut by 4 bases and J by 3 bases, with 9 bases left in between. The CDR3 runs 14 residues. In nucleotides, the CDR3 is TGTGCCAGCAGCTCAGGTTGGGCTAATGAAAAACTGTTTTTT. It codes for CASSSGWANEKLFF.

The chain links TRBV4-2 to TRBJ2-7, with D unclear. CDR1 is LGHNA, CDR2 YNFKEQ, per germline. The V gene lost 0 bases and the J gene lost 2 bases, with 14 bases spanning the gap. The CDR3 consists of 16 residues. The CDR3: CASSQEDGHGTYEQYF. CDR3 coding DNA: TGTGCCAGCAGCCAAGAGGACGGGCATGGAACCTACGAGCAGTACTTC.

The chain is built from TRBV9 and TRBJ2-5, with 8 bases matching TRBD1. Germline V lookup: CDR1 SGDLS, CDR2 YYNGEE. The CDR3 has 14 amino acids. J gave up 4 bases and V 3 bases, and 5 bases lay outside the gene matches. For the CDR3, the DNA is TGTGCCAGCAGCGCCGACAGGGGAGGAGAGACCCAGTACTTC. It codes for CASSADRGGETQYF.

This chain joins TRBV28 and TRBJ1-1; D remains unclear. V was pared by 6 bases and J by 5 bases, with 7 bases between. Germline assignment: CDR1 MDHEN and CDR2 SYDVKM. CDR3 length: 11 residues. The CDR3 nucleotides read TGTGCCAGCAGCGGCGTAACTGAAGCTTTCTTT. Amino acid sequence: CASSGVTEAFF. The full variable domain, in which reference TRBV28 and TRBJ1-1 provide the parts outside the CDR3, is DVKVTQSSRYLVKRTGEKVFLECVQDMDHENMFWYRQDPGLGLRLIYFSYDVKMKEKGDIPEGYSVSREKKERFSLILESASTNQTSMYLCASSGVTEAFFGQGTRLTVV.

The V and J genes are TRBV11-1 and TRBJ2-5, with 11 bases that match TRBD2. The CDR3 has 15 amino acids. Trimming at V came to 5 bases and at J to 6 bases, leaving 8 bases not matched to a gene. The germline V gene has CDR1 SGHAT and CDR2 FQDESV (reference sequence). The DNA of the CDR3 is TGTGCCAGCAGCACCCTAGCGGGGGGAGAGAAGACCCAGTACTTC. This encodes CASSTLAGGEKTQYF.

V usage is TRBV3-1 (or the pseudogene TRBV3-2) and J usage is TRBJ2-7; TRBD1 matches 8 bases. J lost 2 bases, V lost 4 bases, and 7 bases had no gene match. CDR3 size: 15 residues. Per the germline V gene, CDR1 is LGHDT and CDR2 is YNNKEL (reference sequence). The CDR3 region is CASSLGTGPAYEQYF. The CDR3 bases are TGTGCCAGCAGCCTCGGGACAGGTCCCGCCTACGAGCAGTACTTC.

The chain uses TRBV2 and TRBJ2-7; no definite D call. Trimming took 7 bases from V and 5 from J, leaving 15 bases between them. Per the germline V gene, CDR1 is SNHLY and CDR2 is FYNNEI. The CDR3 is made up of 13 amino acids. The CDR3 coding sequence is TGTGCCAGCAAGAGCTCTTTTGTCGACGAGCAGTACTTC. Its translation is CASKSSFVDEQYF.

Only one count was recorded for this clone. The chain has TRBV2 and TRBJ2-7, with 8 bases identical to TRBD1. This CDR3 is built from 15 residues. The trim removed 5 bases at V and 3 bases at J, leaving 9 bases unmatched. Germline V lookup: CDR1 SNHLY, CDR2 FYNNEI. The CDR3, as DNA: TGTGCCAGCAGTACCGGACAGGGCGCTAACTACGAGCAGTACTTC. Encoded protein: CASSTGQGANYEQYF. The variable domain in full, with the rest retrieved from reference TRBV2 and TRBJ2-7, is EPEVTQTPSHQVTQMGQEVILRCVPISNHLYFYWYRQILGQKVEFLVSFYNNEISEKSEIFDDQFSVERPDGSNFTLKIRSTKLEDSAMYFCASSTGQGANYEQYFGPGTRLTVT.

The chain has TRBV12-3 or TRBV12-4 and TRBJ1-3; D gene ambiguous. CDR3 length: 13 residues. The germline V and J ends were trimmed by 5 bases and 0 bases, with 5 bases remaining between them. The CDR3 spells CASSPSSGNTIYF. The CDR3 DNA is TGTGCCAGCAGTCCTAGCTCTGGAAACACCATATATTTT.

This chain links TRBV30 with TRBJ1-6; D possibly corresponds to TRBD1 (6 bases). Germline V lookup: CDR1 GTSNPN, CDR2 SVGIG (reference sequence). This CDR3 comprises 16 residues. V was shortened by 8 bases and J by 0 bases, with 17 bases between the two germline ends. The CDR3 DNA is TGTGCCCTGGAGGACAGTCTAAGCTCCTATAATTCACCCCTCCACTTT. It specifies CALEDSLSSYNSPLHF.

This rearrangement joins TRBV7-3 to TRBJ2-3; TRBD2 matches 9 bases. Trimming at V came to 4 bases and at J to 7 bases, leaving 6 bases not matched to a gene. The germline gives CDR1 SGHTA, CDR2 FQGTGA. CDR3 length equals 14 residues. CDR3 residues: CASSSGGRANTQYF. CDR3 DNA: TGTGCCAGCAGCTCCGGCGGGAGGGCAAATACGCAGTATTTT.